These 28 T cell receptor beta chains came from one sample sequenced in a study of T-cell reconstitution after alpha-beta-depleted transplantation in children. Study outcomes and limitations: Fresh T-cell production supplied most of the T-cell counts and diversity seen one year after transplant.

Unique molecular identifiers tagged the TCRbeta library. TCRdb processed the PCR reads anew with MiXCR; each CDR3 protein has one entry. The table shows fewer than 350,000 distinct CDR3 sequences, with 6.5% to 9% occurring only once. The antigens these receptors bind are not known. The specimen was peripheral blood, collected 360 days after TCRalphabeta/CD19-depleted stem cell transplant. The receptor source for this set is a female patient aged 2 to 10 who had a stem cell transplant for Fanconi anemia, so the T cells may come from the graft donor.

Details on this clonotype: A read error may produce the germline difference seen at one junction end. This rearrangement joins TRBV12-3 or TRBV12-4 to TRBJ1-5; D unresolved. This CDR3 is built from 18 residues. The CDR3 spells CACSLWLGGNGVGQPQHF. In DNA form, the CDR3 reads TGTGCCTGCAGTTTATGGTTAGGTGGGAACGGGGTGGGTCAGCCCCAGCATTTT.

The gene calls are TRBV7-2 and TRBJ2-3, with D hard to call. This CDR3 spans 15 amino acids. CDR1 is SGHTA, CDR2 FQGNSA, per germline. The V and J ends lost 5 bases and 0 bases respectively, with 12 bases between them. The DNA of the CDR3 is TGTGCCAGCAGCCAATACCAGCCTAGCACAGATACGCAGTATTTT. It yields the protein CASSQYQPSTDTQYF.

This clonotype was seen many times. This sequence joins TRBV12-3 or TRBV12-4 and TRBJ2-4; tentative D call: TRBD1 (6 bases). V was shortened by 4 bases and J by 0 bases, with 16 bases between the two germline ends. CDR3 size: 17 residues. CDR3 region: CASSSTGSGLAKNIQYF. The CDR3 coding sequence is TGTGCCAGCAGTTCAACAGGGAGTGGGCTAGCCAAAAACATTCAGTACTTC.

This clonotype was observed a few times. The genes are TRBV12-3 or TRBV12-4 and TRBJ1-3, with 8 bases aligning to TRBD1. V lost 7 bases and J lost 7; bases outside the gene matches: 12. This CDR3 has 15 residues. CDR3 coding DNA: TGTGCCAGCACCCTGACTGGACAGGGTCGGAACACCATATATTTT. This sequence encodes CASTLTGQGRNTIYF.

This clonotype was counted ten times or more. The chain combines TRBV5-1 with TRBJ1-1, with 7 bases matching TRBD1. Germline values: CDR1 SGHRS, CDR2 YFSETQ. J lost 7 bases, V lost 0 bases, and 3 bases had no gene match. The CDR3 sequence is 13 residues long. CDR3 in DNA: TGCGCCAGCAGCTTGGGACAGGGCGTTGAAGCTTTCTTT. Encoded protein: CASSLGQGVEAFF.

This clonotype was recorded at least ten times. This rearrangement joins TRBV4-2 to TRBJ2-7, with TRBD2 matching over 8 bases. V lost 0 bases to trimming and J lost 2 bases; unmatched junction nucleotides: 3. CDR1 is LGHNA and CDR2 is YNFKEQ in the germline V gene. The CDR3 is 15 amino acids. The CDR3 bases are TGTGCCAGCAGCCAAGATACGGGAGGGCCCTACGAGCAGTACTTC. Translation: CASSQDTGGPYEQYF.

This clonotype has only a few counts. The rearrangement uses TRBV7-2 and TRBJ2-1, with TRBD2 matching 7 bases. Germline assignment: CDR1 SGHTA and CDR2 FQGNSA. The J segment lost 6 bases and the V segment lost 1 base, leaving 12 bases of the junction unmatched. There are 17 residues in the CDR3. In nucleotides, the CDR3 is TGTGCCAGCAGCTTAGTGGGTTCTGGCGGGGGTACCAATGAGCAGTTCTTC. Translating it yields CASSLVGSGGGTNEQFF.

This clonotype was detected many times. The V call is TRBV12-3 or TRBV12-4, the J call TRBJ2-7; no clear D gene. CDR3 size: 16 residues. V lost 5 bases and J 0 bases, leaving 17 bases between the germline ends. CDR3 sequence: CASSKGEAPFSYEQYF. In DNA form, the CDR3 reads TGTGCCAGCAGTAAAGGAGAGGCTCCTTTCTCCTACGAGCAGTACTTC.

Ten or more counts support this clonotype. The rearrangement joins TRBV7-2 to TRBJ2-1; TRBD2 aligns across 12 bases. The CDR3 runs to 22 residues. V was pared by 2 bases and J by 0 bases, with 17 bases of the junction left unmatched. Germline V gene sequence: CDR1 SGHTA, CDR2 FQGNSA. Here the CDR3 reads CASSLLQGWGLAGDHSYNEQFF. The CDR3 DNA follows: TGTGCCAGCAGCTTATTACAGGGTTGGGGACTAGCGGGCGACCACTCCTACAATGAGCAGTTCTTC.

The chain uses TRBV5-1 and TRBJ2-1; 9 nucleotides agree with TRBD2. With V trimmed by 1 base and J by 4 bases, 3 bases remained unmatched. The CDR3 is made up of 15 amino acids. Looked up from germline, CDR1 is SGHRS and CDR2 is YFSETQ. CDR3 in amino acids: CASSLFAGGYNEQFF. The DNA of the CDR3 is TGCGCCAGCAGCTTGTTCGCGGGGGGGTACAATGAGCAGTTCTTC. Combining the CDR3 with reference TRBV5-1 and TRBJ2-1 gives the whole variable domain KAGVTQTPRYLIKTRGQQVTLSCSPISGHRSVSWYQQTPGQGLQFLFEYFSETQRNKGNFPGRFSGRQFSNSRSEMNVSTLELGDSALYLCASSLFAGGYNEQFFGPGTRLTVL.

This clonotype was seen at least ten times. The chain combines TRBV20-1 with TRBJ2-2; possibly TRBD1 for D (5 bases). Trimming removed 5 bases at V and 2 bases at J, with 12 bases between. Germline assignment: CDR1 DFQATT and CDR2 SNEGSKA (reference sequence). This CDR3 has 14 residues. Here the CDR3 reads CSADDRANTGELFF. CDR3 coding DNA: TGCAGTGCTGACGACAGAGCCAACACCGGGGAGCTGTTTTTT.

In its sample, this clonotype was seen a few times. The chain joins TRBV27 to TRBJ1-1; TRBD1 is a possible D gene (6 bases). Germline V CDR1 and CDR2: MNHEY, SMNVEV (reference sequence). Trimming pared 1 base from V and 4 bases from J, leaving 16 bases between. The CDR3 runs 16 residues. In DNA form, the CDR3 reads TGTGCCAGCAGTTTATGGCAGGGGTCGGGGGGCACTGAAGCTTTCTTT. Translated: CASSLWQGSGGTEAFF.

This clonotype was counted a few times. This chain joins TRBV15 and TRBJ2-1; 9 nucleotides align to TRBD1. V was clipped by 8 bases and J by 3 bases; unmatched bases: 5. There are 14 residues in the CDR3. Per the germline V gene, CDR1 is LNHNV and CDR2 is YYDKDF (reference sequence). DNA of the CDR3: TGTGCCACCTCTCTGGACAGGGGCTACAATGAGCAGTTCTTC. Its translation: CATSLDRGYNEQFF.

This clonotype was counted at least ten times. The chain recombines TRBV29-1 with TRBJ1-5; D is unclear. From germline, CDR1 is SQVTM and CDR2 ANQGSEA. This CDR3 is built from 14 residues. V lost 1 base and J 6 bases, leaving 13 bases between the germline ends. CDR3 region: CSVEVGLGSQPQHF. The CDR3 bases are TGCAGCGTTGAAGTGGGGTTAGGTAGTCAGCCCCAGCATTTT.

This clonotype was detected only a few times. The gene calls are TRBV29-1 and TRBJ1-5; 7 nucleotides line up with TRBD1. Trimming took 5 bases from V and 0 from J; bases not matched to a gene: 1. This CDR3 contains 13 residues. Germline CDR1 and CDR2: SQVTM and ANQGSEA. CDR3 in DNA: TGCAGCGTTTCAGGGGGTAGCAATCAGCCCCAGCATTTT. This sequence encodes CSVSGGSNQPQHF.

V is TRBV10-3 and J is TRBJ2-2; 9 bases line up with TRBD2. J was trimmed by 4 bases and V by 7 bases; bases with no gene match: 13. The CDR3 is 17 residues long. In germline, CDR1 is ENHRY, CDR2 SYGVKD. CDR3 in amino acids: CAIKGSGGGAATGELFF. CDR3 nucleotides: TGTGCCATCAAAGGGAGCGGCGGGGGGGCCGCCACCGGGGAGCTGTTTTTT.

This clonotype was found many times. The V call is TRBV9, the J call TRBJ2-2, with unresolved D. In germline, CDR1 is SGDLS, CDR2 YYNGEE. V gave up 2 bases and J gave up 2 bases, with 16 bases separating them. CDR3 length: 17 residues. In DNA, the CDR3 is TGTGCCAGCAGCGTGTTAGGGCAGCAACTTAACACCGGGGAGCTGTTTTTT. Its translation: CASSVLGQQLNTGELFF.

This clonotype was counted many times. The chain employs TRBV20-1 and TRBJ1-5, with 8 bases aligning to TRBD1. CDR3 length: 13 residues. CDR1 and CDR2 (germline): DFQATT, SNEGSKA (reference sequence). Trimming took 3 bases from V and 7 from J; bases not matched to a gene: 5. The CDR3 reads CSASTGGEQPQHF. The CDR3 DNA reads TGCAGTGCTAGCACAGGGGGAGAACAGCCCCAGCATTTT.

In this sample, this clonotype turned up a few times. The chain couples TRBV28 to TRBJ2-7; no definite D call. CDR3 length: 14 amino acids. The germline V and J ends were trimmed by 4 bases and 3 bases, with 13 bases remaining between them. Germline V gene data show CDR1 as MDHEN and CDR2 as SYDVKM. DNA of the CDR3: TGTGCCAGCAGTTACTCCCAGGCTTACTACGAGCAGTACTTC. This translates into CASSYSQAYYEQYF.

This clonotype appeared many times. This rearrangement joins TRBV4-2 to TRBJ2-1; no clear D gene. Between the trimmed V and J ends, which lost 0 bases and 0 bases, there was a span of 6 bases. This CDR3 contains 15 residues. The germline CDR1 and CDR2 sequences are LGHNA and YNFKEQ. In DNA form, the CDR3 reads TGTGCCAGCAGCCAAGATCGGAGCTCCTACAATGAGCAGTTCTTC. Translation gives CASSQDRSSYNEQFF.

The rearrangement joins TRBV5-1 to TRBJ2-1, with D tentatively TRBD2 (5 bases). Trimming took 4 bases from V and 5 from J, leaving 13 bases between them. This CDR3 is built from 14 residues. The germline V gene encodes CDR1 SGHRS and CDR2 YFSETQ. The CDR3: CASSPRDGDNEQFF. In nucleotides, the CDR3 is TGCGCCAGCAGCCCCCGGGATGGGGACAATGAGCAGTTCTTC.

This clonotype was picked up many times. V and J are TRBV12-3 or TRBV12-4 and TRBJ2-7; 9 bases match TRBD2. Germline trimming cut 5 bases from V and 3 bases from J; bases unmatched to any gene: 5. The CDR3 length is 14 residues. Written as DNA, the CDR3 is TGTGCCAGCAGTCGAGGACTAGCGTTCTACGAGCAGTACTTC. Its translation: CASSRGLAFYEQYF.

This clonotype has ten or more counts. The chain couples TRBV27 to TRBJ2-3; 8 bases align to TRBD2. Trimming cost V 6 bases and J 4 bases; bases outside gene matches: 9. The CDR3 extends over 15 amino acids. CDR1 MNHEY and CDR2 SMNVEV come from the germline V gene (reference sequence). CDR3 sequence: CASSPGLEFPDTQYF. The DNA of the CDR3 is TGTGCCAGCAGCCCGGGACTAGAGTTTCCAGATACGCAGTATTTT.

This clonotype occurred many times. The rearrangement links TRBV7-2 to TRBJ2-3; perhaps D is TRBD1 or TRBD2 (5 bases each). Germline V gives CDR1 SGHTA, CDR2 FQGNSA. This CDR3 has 16 residues. V lost 0 bases to trimming and J lost 9 bases, with 19 bases between them. CDR3 region: CASSLARTGRRDTQYF. CDR3 nucleotides: TGTGCCAGCAGCTTAGCACGTACGGGGCGCAGGGACACGCAGTATTTT.

Many counts were recorded for this clonotype. This sequence joins TRBV5-1 and TRBJ2-7; maybe TRBD2 (5 bases). Looked up from germline, CDR1 is SGHRS and CDR2 is YFSETQ. CDR3 length: 11 residues. With 2 bases removed from V and 6 bases from J, the gap between germline ends came to 6 bases. This CDR3 is CASSLAAEQYF. The CDR3 DNA is TGCGCCAGCAGCTTAGCGGCCGAGCAGTACTTC.

In its sample, this clonotype was seen many times. DNA of the CDR3: TGTGCCAGCAGTGGGGCAGGGATCGATGAGCAGTTCTTC. Residues: CASSGAGIDEQFF. The gene calls are TRBV2 and TRBJ2-1; D may be TRBD1 (5 bases). V lost 4 bases, J lost 8 bases, and 12 bases lay in between. CDR1 is SNHLY and CDR2 is FYNNEI in the germline V gene. The CDR3 totals 13 residues.

Ten or more counts support this clonotype. This chain joins TRBV6-1 and TRBJ1-4, with unresolved D. V dropped 6 bases and J dropped 3 bases, with 8 bases sitting between them. The CDR3 consists of 13 residues. The germline gives CDR1 MNHNS, CDR2 SASEGT. In nucleotides, the CDR3 is TGTGCCAGCAGCCCCTTCCCTAATGAAAAACTGTTTTTT. It is translated as CASSPFPNEKLFF.

This clonotype appeared many times. The V and J genes are TRBV2 and TRBJ1-6; D ambiguous. Germline V gene sequence: CDR1 SNHLY, CDR2 FYNNEI. V lost 6 bases and J 4 bases, leaving 4 bases between the germline ends. The length of the CDR3 is 12 residues. The CDR3 DNA reads TGTGCCAGCAGATTATATAATTCACCCCTCCACTTT. Its protein product is CASRLYNSPLHF.